This T cell receptor beta chain is from a study of a mutant IDH1 vaccine in newly diagnosed glioma (dated by TCRdb to the early 2020s). General notes on the study: Vaccination was initiated 4-6 weeks after radiotherapy alone, or concurrently with temozolomide cycles in the chemotherapy-containing groups. Of the approximately 35 treated patients, 62.5% were male and approximately 40% were female, and a mean age of 40.4 years was recorded. Prior to enrollment, standard therapy consisting of radiotherapy alone, temozolomide alone, or radiochemotherapy with temozolomide had been administered to patients, with the combination being received by most patients. Visit V12 was the week-35 safety follow-up and visit V13 was the week-47 end of study. Peripheral blood was drawn at six visits: V03 (baseline), V05, V07, V10, V12 and V13. Longitudinal TCRB deep sequencing was performed for about 25 treated patients wherever samples were available for exploratory analyses. What the research found in general, with its limitations: Immune responses induced by the vaccine were seen in approximately 93% of patients across multiple MHC alleles. Pseudoprogression appeared unrelated to alterations in the top peripheral T cell clonotypes detected by TCRB sequencing. PBMC samples for TCRB deep sequencing were selected based on availability. The authors noted that analyses of patient blood samples could not be reproduced because of sample limitations.

The method was the immunoSEQ multiplex PCR assay. The hsTCRB Kit was used according to the manufacturer's protocol to amplify rearranged TCR beta chain sequences. TCRB libraries were sequenced on an Illumina MiSeq. The source study handled its data this way. The proprietary platform of the kit vendor was used for demultiplexing, trimming and gene mapping. This is the immuneACCESS table as TCRdb keeps it, with only in-frame sequences that have V and J called. A part of the clones is gone; compared with another copy, unresolved V genes explain less than half, and the rest is unexplained. V, J and clone size are those of that table, while D and trimming were read from the DNA. Recorded for this sample are about 54,000 clones; roughly 84% of them occurred a single time. Approximately 4.3% of the sample lies in the top ten. Note on this clone: Its antigen remains undetermined. The sample holds no much larger clone one base away, and base qualities are not on file.

In the germline V gene, CDR1 corresponds to SQVTM and CDR2 to ANQGSEA. Here V drops 6 bases and J drops 1 base, and the junction holds 17 bases not matched to any gene. Spanning cysteine to phenylalanine, the CDR3 consists of 18 amino acids. The retained sequence is limited to the CDR3, 54 bases, with the frame set at the first base. The sample's time point label is to be understood as: week 35, safety follow-up. Every vaccine dose consisted of 300 ug of a 20-mer mutant IDH1 peptide in Montanide, administered subcutaneously together with topical imiquimod. Eight vaccinations were administered to patients in weeks 1, 3, 5, 7, 11, 15, 19 and 23, corresponding to visits V03 through V10. Donors had newly diagnosed WHO grade 3 or 4 IDH1-mutant astrocytomas with loss of nuclear ATRX. The samples were drawn from NOA16, a multicentre, single-arm, open-label phase I trial in Germany that tested a mutant IDH1 peptide vaccine in humans for the first time. Genomic DNA for TCRB sequencing was isolated from EDTA blood with the DNeasy Blood and Tissue Kit.

The chain is assembled from TRBV29-1 and TRBJ2-1; 8 central nucleotides agree with TRBD2. Source: PBMCs, taken from a glioma patient whose treatment included an IDH1 peptide vaccine. This receptor was taken from a woman younger than 30 with glioma. The CDR3 region: CSVPAAGGPLVSYNEQFF. The DNA reads TGCAGCGTCCCGGCCGCGGGAGGCCCCCTAGTTTCCTACAATGAGCAGTTCTTC.